One TCR beta chain is described in this entry. V was shortened by 2 bases and J by 4 bases, with 4 bases between the two germline ends. The CDR3 runs to 12 residues. The germline CDR1 and CDR2 sequences are SNHLY and FYNNEI. This entry is derived from a study of cytomegalovirus exposure and HLA in healthy donors. The PCR made use of 60 Vbeta and 13 Jbeta primers. The repertoire was sequenced with immunoSEQ multiplex PCR; TCRdb's copy has only in-frame clones and lacks some. The sample lists more than 85,000 clones; under 90% were seen once. Sequencing was performed on PBMCs. The clonotype was recovered from a woman aged 25 to 45 in good health and CMV-seronegative. This chain connects TRBV2 to TRBJ2-3; no reliable D call. The CDR3 DNA is TGTGCCAGCAGTGAACAGTCAGATACGCAGTATTTT. It is translated as CASSEQSDTQYF.